This T cell receptor beta chain originates from a study of blood T cell repertoires in COVID-19. In the study overall: Material from acute and convalescent COVID-19 was sourced from the United States, Italy and Spain. PBMCs, B-cell-depleted T cells, or T cells were the source of the cDNA or gDNA that made up the material.

After removal of 1 base from V and 2 bases from J, the junction contained 9 bases not matched to a gene. CDR3 length: 19 amino acids. Clones were sequenced by immunoSEQ multiplex PCR, and TCRdb holds only the in-frame ones, with some missing. The repertoire holds 200,000 or so clones, with approximately 84% as singletons. This clonotype was sampled from a human donor with acute or convalescent COVID-19. The donor label of this sample is uncertain. The rearrangement uses TRBV5-3 and TRBJ2-3; 14 bases line up with TRBD2. TRBV5-3 is classed as an ORF, of uncertain function. Sequencing input: peripheral blood. The CDR3 here is CARSLTGTSGSGNTDTQYF. In nucleotides, the CDR3 is TGTGCCAGAAGCTTGACCGGGACTAGCGGGAGCGGGAACACAGATACGCAGTATTTT.